This TCR beta chain was documented in a study of blood T cells in healthy people across ages. The CDR3 runs to 17 residues. V dropped 1 base and J dropped 7 bases, with 22 bases sitting between them. From germline, CDR1 is SGHDN and CDR2 FVKESK. With a J-beta primer mix and a sample-barcoded 5' primer, a second PCR ran roughly 6 to 11 cycles. TCRdb re-derived calls from the 5' RACE reads in MiXCR, one entry per CDR3 protein. The table has about 570,000 distinct CDR3 sequences, roughly a quarter seen once. This clonotype was detected only a few times. The same specimen was also included in a second study, on T cells of mothers and their children. That paper states: Study donors consisted of a few healthy Caucasian mothers and their six children.

The sequence was collected from a boy younger than 10 in good health. This sequence joins TRBV14 and TRBJ2-5; the D gene could be TRBD1 or TRBD2 (5 bases each). Sequencing input: blood. The DNA of the CDR3 is TGTGCCAGCAGCCAAGCCCGTCTCCTCCCTACGAGGGGGACCCAGTACTTC. As protein: CASSQARLLPTRGTQYF.